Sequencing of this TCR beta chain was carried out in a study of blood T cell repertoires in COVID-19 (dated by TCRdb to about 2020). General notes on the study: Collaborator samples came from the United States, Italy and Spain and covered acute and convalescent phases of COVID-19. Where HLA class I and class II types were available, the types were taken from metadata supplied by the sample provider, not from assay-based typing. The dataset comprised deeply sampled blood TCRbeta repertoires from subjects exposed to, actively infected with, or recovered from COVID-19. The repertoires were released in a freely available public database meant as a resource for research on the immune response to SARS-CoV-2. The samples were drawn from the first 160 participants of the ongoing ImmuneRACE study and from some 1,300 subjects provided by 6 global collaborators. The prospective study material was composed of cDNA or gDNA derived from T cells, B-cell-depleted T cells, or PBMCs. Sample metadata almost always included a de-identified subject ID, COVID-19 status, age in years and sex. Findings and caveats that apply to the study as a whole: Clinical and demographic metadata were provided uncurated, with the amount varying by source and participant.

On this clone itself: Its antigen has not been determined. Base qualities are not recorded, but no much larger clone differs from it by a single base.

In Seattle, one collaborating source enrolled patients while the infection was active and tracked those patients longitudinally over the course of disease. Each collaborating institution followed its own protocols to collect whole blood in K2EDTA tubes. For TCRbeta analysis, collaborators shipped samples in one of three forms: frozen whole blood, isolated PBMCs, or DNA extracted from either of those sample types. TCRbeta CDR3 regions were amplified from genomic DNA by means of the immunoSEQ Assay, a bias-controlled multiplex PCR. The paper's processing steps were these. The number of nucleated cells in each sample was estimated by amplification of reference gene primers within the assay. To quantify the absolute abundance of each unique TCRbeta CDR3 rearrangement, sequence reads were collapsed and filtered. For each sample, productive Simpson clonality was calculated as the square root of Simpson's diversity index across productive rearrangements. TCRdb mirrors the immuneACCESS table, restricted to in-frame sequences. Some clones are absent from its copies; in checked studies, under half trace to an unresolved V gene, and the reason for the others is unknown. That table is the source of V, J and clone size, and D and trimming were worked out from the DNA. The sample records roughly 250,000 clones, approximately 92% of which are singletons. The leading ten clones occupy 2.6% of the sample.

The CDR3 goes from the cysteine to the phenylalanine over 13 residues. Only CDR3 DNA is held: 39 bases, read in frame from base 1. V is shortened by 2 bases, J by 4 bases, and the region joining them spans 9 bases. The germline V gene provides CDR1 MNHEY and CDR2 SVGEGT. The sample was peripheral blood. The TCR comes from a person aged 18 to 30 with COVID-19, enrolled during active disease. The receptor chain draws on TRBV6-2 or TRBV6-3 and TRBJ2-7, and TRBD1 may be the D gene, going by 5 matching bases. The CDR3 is CASSYHPGYEQYF. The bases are TGTGCCAGCAGTTACCACCCAGGGTACGAGCAGTACTTC.